These 10 T cell receptor beta chains were sequenced from one sample in a study of long-term antiretroviral therapy in people with HIV. Survey level was the resolution at which the v3.0 immunoSEQ assay ran. Generated by immunoSEQ multiplex PCR, the TCRdb table keeps only in-frame clones and is missing some. The sample lists around 20,000 clones; 91% were seen once. This sample comprised unsorted PBMCs, obtained 3 years after starting antiretroviral therapy. The receptor source for this set is a man between 45 and 60 years old with HIV.

The CDR3 bases are TGCGCCAGCAGCTACCGGACAGGGGGTAGCTCTGGGGCCAACGTCCTGACTTTC. Protein: CASSYRTGGSSGANVLTF. J is TRBJ2-6 and V is TRBV5-1, with 10 bases matching TRBD1. V lost 3 bases, J lost 0 bases, and 6 bases stayed unmatched. The CDR3 contains 18 residues. Germline V CDR1 and CDR2: SGHRS, YFSETQ.

Written as DNA, the CDR3 is TGTGCCAGCAGCTTGGACAGAATGGGCATTCAGTACTTC. It encodes CASSLDRMGIQYF. V and J are TRBV5-4 and TRBJ2-4; D ambiguous. The CDR3 spans 13 residues. Germline-derived CDR1 and CDR2 are SGHNT and YYREEE (reference sequence). Trimming took off 0 bases at V and 9 bases at J, with 10 bases between the two ends.

The rearrangement uses TRBV6-1 and TRBJ2-7; D uncertain. CDR1 is MNHNS, CDR2 SASEGT, per germline. Trimming cost V 4 bases and J 0 bases, with 16 bases left between them. The CDR3 loop spans 16 amino acids. The CDR3 DNA follows: TGTGCCAGCAGTGTGGACGCCTCAAAAGGCTCCTACGAGCAGTACTTC. It specifies CASSVDASKGSYEQYF.

The chain has TRBV9 and TRBJ2-7; D could derive from TRBD1 or TRBD2 (6 bases each). V lost 0 bases to trimming and J lost 3 bases, with 13 bases between them. The CDR3 sequence is 15 residues long. The germline gives CDR1 SGDLS, CDR2 YYNGEE. For the CDR3, the DNA is TGTGCCAGCAGCGTAGACGGGGGCTCTAACTACGAGCAGTACTTC. Amino acid sequence: CASSVDGGSNYEQYF.

This chain joins TRBV4-1 and TRBJ2-1, with D perhaps TRBD1 (5 bases). Germline V gene data show CDR1 as MGHRA and CDR2 as YSYEKL. The V end was cut by 0 bases, the J end by 4 bases, with 13 bases between. The CDR3 runs 16 residues. CDR3 nucleotide sequence: TGCGCCAGCAGCCAAGAGGAGACAGACTTTTACAATGAGCAGTTCTTC. Encoded protein: CASSQEETDFYNEQFF.

The chain links TRBV18 to TRBJ2-5, with 7 nucleotides matching TRBD1. The V and J ends lost 3 bases and 5 bases, in that order; junction bases with no gene match: 12. This CDR3 has 16 amino acids. The germline V gene encodes CDR1 KGHSH and CDR2 LQKENI. The CDR3 nucleotides are TGTGCCAGCTCACCTTACCGGGACAGCCCGAGGGAGACCCAGTACTTC. As protein: CASSPYRDSPRETQYF.

The chain has TRBV12-5 and TRBJ1-6; 9 bases fit TRBD1. This CDR3 region has 15 residues. With V trimmed by 1 base and J by 10 bases, 5 bases remained unmatched. CDR1 is LGHNT and CDR2 is FRNRAP in the germline V gene. The CDR3 region has the DNA TGTGCTAGTGGTTTGGGCGGACAGGGGAGCTCACCCCTCCACTTT. Protein: CASGLGGQGSSPLHF.

This chain uses TRBV6-5 with TRBJ1-2, with 8 bases matching TRBD1. The V gene end was trimmed by 6 bases and the J gene end by 3 bases; junction bases not matched to a gene: 6. The CDR3 contains 14 residues. Germline V lookup: CDR1 MNHEY, CDR2 SVGAGI. The CDR3 here is CASRIRGLDYGYTF. In nucleotides, the CDR3 is TGTGCCAGCAGGATCAGGGGGCTTGACTATGGCTACACCTTC.

V gene TRBV7-2 combines with J gene TRBJ1-2; D perhaps matches TRBD1 (5 bases). The V end was cut by 5 bases, the J end by 13 bases, with 23 bases between. Germline loops: CDR1 SGHTA, CDR2 FQGNSA. There are 14 residues in the CDR3. For the CDR3, the DNA is TGTGCCAGCAGCAAGGATATGCAGGGCCGCTTAGGCACCTTC. This translates into CASSKDMQGRLGTF.

This rearrangement joins TRBV27 to TRBJ2-3; 7 bases map to TRBD2. Germline CDR1 and CDR2: MNHEY and SMNVEV (reference sequence). The CDR3 runs to 15 residues. Trimming removed 5 bases from V and 3 bases from J; junction bases left unmatched: 8. The CDR3 reads CASSPGTIGTDTQYF. CDR3 sequence (DNA): TGTGCCAGCAGTCCCGGGACTATCGGGACAGATACGCAGTATTTT.